These 22 T cell receptor beta chains share one sample of origin, sequenced in a study of glioma-infiltrating T cells. TCR alpha and beta CDR3 regions were amplified from RNA using iRepertoire nested multiplex PCR. TCRdb used MiXCR to reprocess the multiplex PCR reads, holding one entry per CDR3 protein. The data show more than 300,000 distinct CDR3 sequences, roughly two fifths seen once. Input material: glioma tissue, nonneoplastic brain tissue, or PBMCs (not recorded which). These receptors originate from a human donor with low-grade glioma or glioblastoma, undergoing nonglioma brain surgery, or in good health (not recorded which).

The sample holds one count of this clonotype. An end of the junction does not agree with germline; a read error may underlie this. The rearrangement links TRBV19 to TRBJ1-1; D might be TRBD1 (6 bases). CDR3 length: 14 residues. From germline, CDR1 is LNHDA and CDR2 SQIVND (reference sequence). This CDR3 reads CANTKDSFNTEAFF. CDR3 in DNA: TGTGCCAATACCAAGGACAGCTTTAACACTGAAGCCTTCTTT.

Concerning this clonotype itself: One end of the junction fails to match germline, which may point to a read error. V and J are TRBV6-9 and TRBJ2-7; TRBD1 agrees at 7 bases. The CDR3 length is 18 residues. Germline assignment: CDR1 MNHGY and CDR2 SVAAGI. The CDR3 bases are TGTGCCGGCAGTTACCAAAAGCCACAGGGGTCCTCATCCTACGAGCAGTACTTC. Residues: CAGSYQKPQGSSSYEQYF.

The chain couples TRBV27 to TRBJ2-5; 8 nucleotides line up with TRBD1. Germline V gives CDR1 MNHEY, CDR2 SMNVEV (reference sequence). The ends lost 8 bases at V and 5 bases at J; junction bases unmatched: 7. The CDR3 contains 13 residues. The CDR3 nucleotides read TGTGCCAGCGGTACCTACAGGGGGGAGACCCAGTACTTC. This gives the protein CASGTYRGETQYF.

The J gene is TRBJ2-4, the V gene TRBV14; TRBD1 might be the D (5 bases). There are 13 residues in the CDR3. CDR1 and CDR2 from the germline V gene are SGHDN and FVKESK. Trimming took 6 bases from V and 7 from J, leaving 13 bases between them. DNA of the CDR3: TGTGCCAGCAGTCATGGACATGGGAACATTCAGTACTTC. Residues: CASSHGHGNIQYF.

Only a few counts were recorded for this clonotype. The J gene is TRBJ2-2, the V gene TRBV28, with D unclear. The CDR3 runs to 15 residues. Per the germline V gene, CDR1 is MDHEN and CDR2 is SYDVKM. Trimming stripped 3 bases from V and 0 bases from J, with 8 bases between. The CDR3 DNA reads as TGTGCCAGCAGTTTTGGTCTTTCGAACACCGGGGAGCTGTTTTTT. Amino acid sequence: CASSFGLSNTGELFF.

In regard to this clonotype: One junction end disagrees with the germline gene, perhaps due to a read error. The V and J genes are TRBV4-2 and TRBJ2-2; a possible D gene is TRBD2 (5 bases). This CDR3 comprises 14 residues. Germline lookup yields CDR1 LGHNA and CDR2 YNFKEQ. The CDR3 region has the DNA TGTGCCAGCAGCCAAGCTAGCCCCGCCGGGGAGCTGCTTTTT. Translated: CASSQASPAGELLF.

This clonotype was recorded many times. This chain links TRBV20-1 with TRBJ2-7; TRBD2 agrees at 8 bases. V lost 1 base, J lost 3 bases, and 5 bases stayed unmatched. From germline, CDR1 is DFQATT and CDR2 SNEGSKA (reference sequence). This CDR3 has 14 residues. The CDR3 spells CSARAGGPNYEQYF. The CDR3 DNA follows: TGCAGTGCTAGAGCGGGAGGGCCTAACTACGAGCAGTACTTC.

The rearrangement joins TRBV18 to TRBJ2-7, with 9 bases fitting TRBD2. This CDR3 spans 16 amino acids. The ends lost 1 base at V and 6 bases at J; junction bases unmatched: 10. Germline-derived CDR1 and CDR2 are KGHSH and LQKENI. The CDR3 region has the DNA TGTGCCAGCTCACCACAGGGAGAGCGGGAGGCTCCCGAGCAGTACTTC. Residues: CASSPQGEREAPEQYF.

This clonotype was seen many times. This chain joins TRBV20-1 and TRBJ1-1, with 8 bases identical to TRBD1. V lost 0 bases and J lost 6; bases outside the gene matches: 9. Germline lookup yields CDR1 DFQATT and CDR2 SNEGSKA (reference sequence). This CDR3 has 15 amino acids. CDR3 in DNA: TGCAGTGCTAGAGATGACAGGGGAGGTTTCCCTGAAGCTTTCTTT. It translates to CSARDDRGGFPEAFF.

The gene calls are TRBV11-1 and TRBJ2-7, with TRBD2 matching over 10 bases. This CDR3 comprises 16 residues. Germline CDR1 and CDR2: SGHAT and FQDESV (reference sequence). V was clipped by 2 bases and J by 1 base; unmatched bases: 5. This CDR3 reads CASSLTPTSGSYEQYF. CDR3 nucleotides: TGTGCCAGCAGCTTAACCCCGACTAGCGGGTCCTACGAGCAGTACTTC.

The rearrangement uses TRBV10-3 and TRBJ1-5; D not certain. This CDR3 comprises 14 residues. V was clipped by 10 bases and J by 3 bases, with 16 bases between them. Germline V gene data show CDR1 as ENHRY and CDR2 as SYGVKD. The CDR3 loop reads CATGPRASNQPQHF. The CDR3 DNA reads as TGTGCCACTGGACCGAGGGCTTCCAATCAGCCCCAGCATTTT.

The chain links TRBV10-2 to TRBJ2-3; 10 positions agree with TRBD2. Germline V CDR1 and CDR2: WSHSY, SAAADI. There are 15 residues in the CDR3. With 6 bases clipped from V and 6 bases from J, the junction kept 9 bases outside the gene matches. The CDR3 sequence: CASRATSGATDTQYF. In nucleotides, the CDR3 is TGCGCCAGCAGAGCAACTAGCGGGGCCACGGATACGCAGTATTTT.

This clonotype has just a few counts. The chain has TRBV4-1 and TRBJ1-2; TRBD1 matches 10 bases. This CDR3 region has 15 residues. V lost 2 bases and J lost 8; bases outside the gene matches: 8. Germline lookup yields CDR1 MGHRA and CDR2 YSYEKL. The chain's CDR3 is CASSQRDRGYGGYTF. As DNA, the CDR3 is TGCGCCAGCAGCCAACGGGACAGGGGCTATGGCGGCTACACCTTC.

In its sample, this clonotype was seen many times. The V gene is TRBV27, the J gene TRBJ2-1; D is perhaps TRBD1 or TRBD2 (5 bases each). The CDR3 has 17 residues. V dropped 3 bases and J dropped 4 bases, with 19 bases sitting between them. In germline, CDR1 is MNHEY, CDR2 SMNVEV (reference sequence). CDR3 DNA: TGTGCCAGCAGTTTCCTCGCAGGGACCATAGGGTACAATGAGCAGTTCTTC. This sequence encodes CASSFLAGTIGYNEQFF.

This clonotype showed up just a few times. The chain is built from TRBV27 and TRBJ1-5, with a weak D call TRBD1 (5 bases). The V end lost 5 bases, the J end lost 6 bases, and 23 bases lay between the germline ends. The CDR3 sequence is 17 residues long. The germline gives CDR1 MNHEY, CDR2 SMNVEV (reference sequence). The CDR3 DNA sequence: TGTGCCAGCAGTACCCACAGAGACCTCGGGGGGAGTCAGCCCCAGCATTTT. This sequence encodes CASSTHRDLGGSQPQHF.

For this clonotype: A single base separates this from a much larger clone, so it may be a read error. V gene TRBV28 combines with J gene TRBJ2-7; D gene ambiguous. The germline V gene has CDR1 MDHEN and CDR2 SYDVKM. V was pared by 7 bases and J by 7 bases, with 14 bases between. There are 12 residues in the CDR3. The CDR3, as DNA: TGTGCCAGCACCCAAAGGCCTTCTGAGCAGTACTTC. Translating gives CASTQRPSEQYF.

This chain connects TRBV7-2 to TRBJ2-7; 9 nucleotides line up with TRBD1. The CDR3 runs 15 residues. The germline V gene has CDR1 SGHTA and CDR2 FQGNSA. The trim removed 4 bases at V and 5 bases at J, leaving 9 bases unmatched. The CDR3 here is CASSSPGTGINEQYF. As DNA, the CDR3 is TGTGCCAGCAGCTCGCCCGGGACAGGGATCAACGAGCAGTACTTC.

The chain recombines TRBV7-8 with TRBJ1-4; D is unresolved. CDR3 length equals 16 residues. Trimming left V 2 bases short and J 9 bases short, with 19 bases between. Germline CDR1 is SGHVS and CDR2 is FQNEAQ. The chain's CDR3 is CASSLSRVGRGKKLFF. The CDR3 DNA reads TGTGCCAGCAGCTTAAGTCGCGTAGGTCGGGGTAAAAAACTGTTTTTT.

This clonotype was seen repeatedly, ten times or more. The chain is built from TRBV20-1 and TRBJ1-3; no definite D call. The CDR3 extends over 12 amino acids. CDR1 is DFQATT and CDR2 is SNEGSKA in the germline V gene (reference sequence). V dropped 6 bases and J dropped 4 bases, with 10 bases sitting between them. CDR3 nucleotides: TGCAGTGCCCAAAACAGAGGAAACACCATATATTTT. It encodes CSAQNRGNTIYF.

The V and J genes are TRBV4-2 and TRBJ2-7; D possibly matches TRBD1 or TRBD2 (7 bases each). Deletions cut 2 bases from V and 4 bases from J, with 18 bases between. CDR1 and CDR2 (germline): LGHNA, YNFKEQ. This CDR3 is 16 amino acids long. The CDR3 region is CASSQKGRGRTYEQYF. The CDR3 DNA follows: TGTGCCAGCAGCCAAAAGGGGAGGGGGCGGACGTACGAGCAGTACTTC.

The J gene is TRBJ1-2, the V gene TRBV28; 8 bases agree with TRBD1. J lost 2 bases, V lost 4 bases, and 9 bases had no gene match. Germline values: CDR1 MDHEN, CDR2 SYDVKM. The CDR3 is 16 residues long. The CDR3 protein is CASSSPGQVKNYGYTF. The CDR3 DNA sequence: TGTGCCAGCAGTTCTCCGGGACAGGTCAAAAACTATGGCTACACCTTC.

As concerns this clonotype: A much larger clone lies one base from this, so it may be a read error. The CDR3 is CASRRPGGPHTQYF. DNA for the CDR3: TGTGCCAGCAGACGCCCCGGGGGGCCACATACGCAGTATTTT. The genes are TRBV28 and TRBJ2-3; D may be TRBD2 (7 bases). Germline assignment: CDR1 MDHEN and CDR2 SYDVKM. The CDR3 contains 14 residues. The ends were cut back, 6 bases at V and 7 bases at J, with 17 bases in the middle.